This TCR beta chain comes out of a study of T cells after yellow fever vaccination. This clonotype was picked up many times. TCRdb reprocessed the 5' RACE reads with MiXCR, giving one entry per CDR3 protein. The data show 450,000 to 550,000 distinct CDR3 sequences, less than 25% seen once. The CDR3 is made up of 14 amino acids. Germline V gene data show CDR1 as LGHNA and CDR2 as YNFKEQ. V lost 4 bases to trimming and J lost 6 bases; unmatched junction nucleotides: 1. This clonotype was sampled from a man aged 18 to 30 who received the YFV17D yellow fever vaccine. The material sequenced was PBMCs, taken 20 to 25 days after the first yellow fever vaccination. V gene TRBV4-2 combines with J gene TRBJ2-7; 15 bases are shared with TRBD2. Here the CDR3 reads CASSPGLAGGEQYF. As DNA, the CDR3 is TGTGCCAGCAGCCCGGGACTAGCGGGGGGCGAGCAGTACTTC.